The 7 T cell receptor beta chains listed next were all sequenced from one sample in a study of neoadjuvant anti-PD-1 for oral cavity cancer. Clones were read by immunoSEQ multiplex PCR, and TCRdb kept only the in-frame ones, dropping some. Of 7,000 or so clones listed, about 80% are singletons. This material consisted of PBMCs, taken before nivolumab (anti-PD-1) treatment. The receptor source for this set is a person aged 35-79 years with oral cavity squamous cell carcinoma.

V is TRBV19 and J is TRBJ1-3, with D possibly matching TRBD1 (5 bases). Trimming stripped 5 bases from V and 2 bases from J, with 13 bases between. Germline V gene lookup returns CDR1 LNHDA and CDR2 SQIVND (reference sequence). The CDR3 has 15 amino acids. The CDR3 is CASSYQGATGNTIYF. Written as DNA, the CDR3 is TGTGCCAGTAGTTATCAGGGAGCAACTGGAAACACCATATATTTT.

This clone has only a few counts. The CDR3 region is CASSLEGSRIKPQHF. As DNA, the CDR3 is TGTGCCAGCAGCTTAGAAGGGTCCCGGATCAAGCCCCAGCATTTT. J is TRBJ1-5 and V is TRBV7-2; D is unclear. V lost 1 base and J lost 8, with 15 bases in between. The germline CDR1 and CDR2 sequences are SGHTA and FQGNSA. The length of the CDR3 is 15 residues.

The rearrangement links TRBV7-3 to TRBJ2-3, with D perhaps assigned TRBD1 or TRBD2 (5 bases each). Germline assignment: CDR1 SGHTA and CDR2 FQGTGA. Trimming shortened V by 2 bases and J by 9 bases, and 15 bases separated the two germline ends. The CDR3 is 14 residues long. The CDR3 coding sequence is TGTGCCAGCAGCTTAGGGACCCGGTCGAAAACGCAGTATTTT. It is translated as CASSLGTRSKTQYF.

The chain carries TRBV5-4 and TRBJ2-2, with 8 nucleotides matching TRBD2. Germline V gene data show CDR1 as SGHNT and CDR2 as YYREEE (reference sequence). This CDR3 contains 16 residues. Losses at the gene ends were 0 bases for V and 6 bases for J; bases not matched to a gene: 7. The CDR3 loop is CASSLDGGAVAGELFF. CDR3 bases: TGTGCCAGCAGCTTGGACGGGGGGGCAGTAGCCGGGGAGCTGTTTTTT.

This rearrangement joins TRBV6-4 to TRBJ2-7; D not certain. The V and J ends lost 3 bases and 0 bases respectively, with 9 bases between them. The CDR3 covers 14 residues. Germline V gives CDR1 MRHNA, CDR2 SNTAGT. CDR3 amino acids: CASSEHPSSYEQYF. In DNA, the CDR3 is TGTGCCAGCAGTGAGCATCCGAGCTCCTACGAGCAGTACTTC.

V usage is TRBV5-4 and J usage is TRBJ2-3; possibly TRBD1 or TRBD2 for D (7 bases each). The V gene lost 1 base and the J gene lost 3 bases, with 15 bases spanning the gap. From germline, CDR1 is SGHNT and CDR2 YYREEE (reference sequence). This CDR3 region has 16 residues. The CDR3 coding sequence is TGTGCCAGCAGCTTGTTCAGGGGGGGCTTGACAGATACGCAGTATTTT. This encodes CASSLFRGGLTDTQYF.

The rearrangement links TRBV7-2 to TRBJ2-7, with 9 nucleotides matching TRBD2. V shed 5 bases and J 5 bases; nucleotides not matched to a gene: 7. In germline, CDR1 is SGHTA, CDR2 FQGNSA. The CDR3 contains 14 residues. CDR3 protein: CASSLQRGADEQYF. CDR3 sequence (DNA): TGTGCCAGCAGCCTCCAGCGGGGGGCCGACGAGCAGTACTTC.